Given below is one TCR beta chain in context. Its antigen is unidentified. This sample is part of a study of monozygotic twins with inflammatory bowel disease. Overall study results and limits: Comparison of concordant versus discordant twins revealed no difference in repertoire similarity, possibly due to limited power. Those with IBD had lower TCRbeta diversity (inverse Simpson) than their healthy co-twins did. Sharing of clonotypes with others was lower in IBD patients than in healthy twins, and this was especially so with disease activity.

From the 5' RACE reads, TCRdb lists one entry per CDR3 protein and no DNA. The sample table sets out 400,000 to 500,000 distinct CDR3 sequences. This clonotype was sampled from a human donor with ulcerative colitis or Crohn's disease, or a healthy co-twin of an affected twin (not recorded which). The material sequenced was blood.

CDR3: CASSFSGGEHNEQFF. The rearrangement uses TRBV6-5 and TRBJ2-1; the TCRdb D gene call, TRBD2, has no DNA to confirm it. This CDR3 comprises 15 residues. CDR1 MNHEY and CDR2 SVGAGI come from the germline V gene.